Following are 18 T cell receptor beta chains from one sample sequenced in a study of spatial heterogeneity in lung cancer. MiXCR, run by TCRdb on the 5' RACE reads, gives a single entry per CDR3 protein. The sample contains several thousand distinct CDR3 sequences, around 12% of which appear only once. These receptors have no known antigen. Time point meaning: sample taken at primary tumor resection. Whole-study findings and limits: Mutation tallies in tumors tracked expanded intratumoral alpha and beta TCR counts.

Sequenced material: lung tumor tissue, taken at surgery. Receptors originate from a male donor with early-stage non-small cell lung cancer.

Within the sample, this clonotype is medium-sized. As an off-target read in a library built for alpha chains, this beta chain has a frequency of little significance. V usage is TRBV9 and J usage is TRBJ2-1, with 10 bases lining up with TRBD1. Germline assignment: CDR1 SGDLS and CDR2 YYNGEE. The CDR3 covers 14 residues. V lost 4 bases to trimming and J lost 10 bases; unmatched junction nucleotides: 8. CDR3 region: CASSPQDRGGEQFF. CDR3 coding DNA: TGTGCCAGCAGCCCCCAGGACAGGGGGGGAGAGCAGTTCTTC.

In this sample, this clonotype turned up many times. A library made for alpha chains picked up this beta chain off target, so its size means little. The CDR3 region has the DNA TGTGCCAGCAGCTTGGTCGGGACAGATTACAATGAGCAGTTCTTC. The encoded protein is CASSLVGTDYNEQFF. The J gene is TRBJ2-1, the V gene TRBV5-4; TRBD1 matches 7 bases. V lost 0 bases to trimming and J lost 4 bases; unmatched junction nucleotides: 4. CDR1 and CDR2 from the germline V gene are SGHNT and YYREEE (reference sequence). This CDR3 has 15 residues.

This clonotype has ten or more counts. This beta chain is an off-target read within a library intended for alpha chains, so its frequency means little. This sequence joins TRBV27 and TRBJ1-2; possibly TRBD1 for D (6 bases). CDR1 is MNHEY and CDR2 is SMNVEV in the germline V gene (reference sequence). Trimming removed 5 bases at V and 4 bases at J, with 11 bases between. The CDR3 covers 13 residues. Here the CDR3 reads CASSMQGTYGYTF. The CDR3 DNA reads TGTGCCAGCAGTATGCAGGGGACCTATGGCTACACCTTC.

This clonotype was seen repeatedly, ten times or more. Within a library made for alpha chains, this beta chain is off target, and its count is uninformative. This chain joins TRBV15 and TRBJ2-3, with a weak D call TRBD1 (6 bases). Per the germline V gene, CDR1 is LNHNV and CDR2 is YYDKDF (reference sequence). CDR3 size: 15 residues. The germline V and J ends were trimmed by 5 bases and 4 bases, with 16 bases remaining between them. The CDR3 coding sequence is TGTGCCACCAGCGGGTTGAGGGCAGGGGCAGATACGCAGTATTTT. Encoded protein: CATSGLRAGADTQYF. Full variable domain (missing parts from reference TRBV15 and TRBJ2-3): DAMVIQNPRYQVTQFGKPVTLSCSQTLNHNVMYWYQQKSSQAPKLLFHYYDKDFNNEADTPDNFQSRRPNTSFCFLDIRSPGLGDTAMYLCATSGLRAGADTQYFGPGTRLTVL.

As to this clonotype: Since the library was made to target alpha chains, this beta chain is a stray read and its abundance is not meaningful. V is TRBV2 and J is TRBJ1-5; D possibly corresponds to TRBD1 (5 bases). The CDR3 consists of 16 residues. Between the trimmed V and J ends, which lost 5 bases and 3 bases, there was a span of 17 bases. Per the germline V gene, CDR1 is SNHLY and CDR2 is FYNNEI. The CDR3 coding sequence is TGTGCCAGCAGTCCAGGGACCCCGACTAACAATCAGCCCCAGCATTTT. This encodes CASSPGTPTNNQPQHF.

In this sample, this clonotype turned up many times. This beta chain lies outside the target of a library built for alpha chains; its clone size means little. V and J are TRBV5-1 and TRBJ2-7; D not resolved. Per the germline V gene, CDR1 is SGHRS and CDR2 is YFSETQ. Trimming removed 0 bases from V and 3 bases from J, with 10 bases in between. CDR3 length equals 14 residues. CDR3 residues: CASSLDPEFYEQYF. For the CDR3, the DNA is TGCGCCAGCAGCTTGGATCCGGAATTCTACGAGCAGTACTTC.

This clonotype occurred many times. This beta chain is an off-target read within a library intended for alpha chains, so its frequency means little. V is TRBV7-2 and J is TRBJ2-3; 7 nucleotides align to TRBD1. CDR3 size: 17 residues. The junction had 11 bases not matched to a gene; V was cut back by 3 bases and J by 2 bases. Germline lookup yields CDR1 SGHTA and CDR2 FQGNSA. The CDR3 is CASSFGLTQGFTDTQYF. CDR3 coding DNA: TGTGCCAGCAGCTTTGGTTTGACACAGGGGTTCACAGATACGCAGTATTTT.

This clonotype is labeled medium-sized. This beta chain lies outside the target of a library built for alpha chains; its clone size means little. The chain employs TRBV20-1 and TRBJ2-2, with D uncertain. This CDR3 contains 13 residues. Germline values: CDR1 DFQATT, CDR2 SNEGSKA (reference sequence). Trimming shortened V by 5 bases and J by 7 bases, and 14 bases separated the two germline ends. CDR3 sequence (DNA): TGCAGTGCTGGATCCCTTCTTGGCGGGGAGCTGTTTTTT. Its translation: CSAGSLLGGELFF.

This clonotype was seen ten or more times. This beta chain slipped into a library made for alpha chains as a stray read, so its size is not meaningful. The chain is built from TRBV7-2 and TRBJ2-3; D perhaps matches TRBD2 (6 bases). The V and J ends lost 3 bases and 1 base respectively, with 14 bases between them. CDR3 length: 16 residues. Germline lookup yields CDR1 SGHTA and CDR2 FQGNSA. The CDR3 region is CASSLGSGGGTDTQYF. The CDR3 DNA sequence: TGTGCCAGCAGCTTGGGTTCTGGAGGGGGCACAGATACGCAGTATTTT.

This clonotype is medium-sized within its sample. For a library built for alpha chains, this beta chain is a stray read; little rests on its size. The chain recombines TRBV30 with TRBJ2-6, with D possibly TRBD1 on 5 matching bases. CDR3 size: 15 residues. Between the trimmed V and J ends, which lost 4 bases and 4 bases, there was a span of 14 bases. The germline gives CDR1 GTSNPN, CDR2 SVGIG (reference sequence). The CDR3 nucleotides are TGTGCCTGGACGCGTGGGGCGGACGGGGCCAACGTCCTGACTTTC. Its protein product is CAWTRGADGANVLTF. Filled out from reference TRBV30 and TRBJ2-6, the complete variable domain reads SQTIHQWPATLVQPVGSPLSLECTVEGTSNPNLYWYRQAAGRGLQLLFYSVGIGQISSEVPQNLSASRPQDRQFILSSKKLLLSDSGFYLCAWTRGADGANVLTFGAGSRLTVL.

There are a few counts of this clonotype. The size of this beta chain means little, since it is a stray read in a library made for alpha chains. The chain has TRBV9 and TRBJ2-3, with unresolved D. V was cut by 0 bases and J by 0 bases, with 8 bases left in between. CDR3 length equals 15 residues. From germline, CDR1 is SGDLS and CDR2 YYNGEE. CDR3 protein: CASSVGHGSTDTQYF. CDR3 nucleotide sequence: TGTGCCAGCAGCGTAGGACACGGGAGCACAGATACGCAGTATTTT.

The table lists this clonotype with many counts. Since it is a stray read in a library aimed at alpha chains, this beta chain has a size that is not meaningful. The chain employs TRBV5-1 and TRBJ2-2; D is unclear. V dropped 0 bases and J dropped 5 bases, with 8 bases sitting between them. This CDR3 contains 14 residues. Germline CDR1 and CDR2: SGHRS and YFSETQ. CDR3 sequence: CASSLAGETGELFF. The CDR3 DNA reads TGCGCCAGCAGCTTGGCCGGTGAGACCGGGGAGCTGTTTTTT.

Worth noting for this clonotype: This beta chain is off target for a library built for alpha chains, so its abundance means little. J is TRBJ2-1 and V is TRBV19; the match to TRBD2 covers 9 bases. The germline gives CDR1 LNHDA, CDR2 SQIVND (reference sequence). CDR3 size: 13 residues. Trimming took 7 bases from V and 5 from J; bases not matched to a gene: 3. The CDR3 bases are TGTGCCAGTAAGACTAGCGGTAACAATGAGCAGTTCTTC. Its translation is CASKTSGNNEQFF.

This clonotype occurred many times. This beta chain is an off-target read within a library intended for alpha chains, so its frequency means little. The rearrangement joins TRBV7-2 to TRBJ1-5; D is unclear. This CDR3 contains 14 residues. The V end lost 5 bases, the J end lost 4 bases, and 12 bases lay between the germline ends. Per the germline V gene, CDR1 is SGHTA and CDR2 is FQGNSA. The CDR3 DNA sequence: TGTGCCAGCAGCCCCCGGGCAGATAATCAGCCCCAGCATTTT. Encoded protein: CASSPRADNQPQHF.

The table lists this clonotype with many counts. This beta chain represents an off-target read in a library built for alpha chains; its size is of limited meaning. V usage is TRBV29-1 and J usage is TRBJ2-1; 13 nucleotides agree with TRBD2. Per germline, CDR1 SQVTM and CDR2 ANQGSEA. There are 15 residues in the CDR3. V dropped 6 bases and J dropped 6; count of bases not matched to a gene: 8. DNA of the CDR3: TGCAGCGTAATCCGTGGACTAGCGGGAGCCAATGAGCAGTTCTTC. Its translation is CSVIRGLAGANEQFF.

As to this clonotype: The size of this beta chain means little, since it is a stray read in a library made for alpha chains. As DNA, the CDR3 is TGCGCCAGCAGCCCTGGTGTGGGGACGGGAGATACGCAGTATTTT. This translates into CASSPGVGTGDTQYF. The V call is TRBV5-1, the J call TRBJ2-3; D is perhaps TRBD1 or TRBD2 (5 bases each). Germline V CDR1 and CDR2: SGHRS, YFSETQ. The CDR3 covers 15 residues. Trimming took off 4 bases at V and 5 bases at J, with 17 bases between the two ends.

Relative to its sample, this clonotype is medium-sized. This beta chain is a stray sequence in a library constructed for alpha chains; its clone size is not meaningful. The rearrangement links TRBV20-1 to TRBJ2-3, with 8 bases that match TRBD1. The germline V gene has CDR1 DFQATT and CDR2 SNEGSKA (reference sequence). CDR3 size: 15 residues. With 8 bases clipped from V and 1 base from J, the junction kept 11 bases outside the gene matches. The CDR3 sequence is CSLTSDRDGTDTQYF. For the CDR3, the DNA is TGCAGTTTAACCTCGGACAGGGACGGCACAGATACGCAGTATTTT.

The table lists this clonotype with many counts. This beta chain turned up in a library designed for alpha chains; as an off-target read, its abundance says little. V gene TRBV25-1 combines with J gene TRBJ2-7; D is possibly TRBD1 or TRBD2 (5 bases each). The V and J ends lost 6 bases and 5 bases respectively, with 17 bases between them. The CDR3 runs to 14 residues. Per germline, CDR1 MGHDK and CDR2 SYGVNS. The CDR3: CASSLGVQSHEQYF. Here the CDR3 DNA reads TGTGCCAGCAGCTTGGGGGTGCAGTCCCACGAGCAGTACTTC.